In its sample, the clone carrying this T cell receptor beta chain was seen many times. These data belong to a study of blood T cell repertoires in COVID-19. Study at large: Samples taken during acute and convalescent COVID-19 were collected in the United States, Italy and Spain. PBMCs, B-cell-depleted T cells, or T cells were the source of the cDNA or gDNA that made up the material.

In the source study's methods: Nucleated cell counts were estimated from reference gene primer amplification. Assay used: immunoSEQ multiplex PCR; TCRdb lists only in-frame clones, some missing. V and J calls and clone size are copied from that table; D and trimming were computed from the DNA. Seen here are 150,000 or so clones, approximately 87% observed once, and the top ten hold about 6.5%. The CDR3 is 14 amino acids. The germline V gene encodes CDR1 SGHRS and CDR2 YFSETQ. The V end lost 0 bases, the J end lost 3 bases, and 8 bases lay between the germline ends. The V gene is TRBV5-1, the J gene TRBJ2-3; a weak D match, TRBD1 (5 bases). Sequenced: peripheral blood. This receptor was taken from a man at least 80 years old with acute or convalescent COVID-19. CDR3 loop: CASSLEQATDTQYF. The DNA for the CDR3 is TGCGCCAGCAGCTTGGAACAGGCTACAGATACGCAGTATTTT.